The 17 T cell receptor beta chains below were found in one sample sequenced in a study of PD-L1 blockade in urothelial cancer. The time point denotes: peripheral blood 6 weeks after treatment start. The table came from immunoSEQ multiplex PCR; TCRdb's copy has only in-frame clones and leaves some out. The data hold around 120,000 clones, with around nine tenths observed a single time. Source: PBMCs, taken around atezolizumab (anti-PD-L1) treatment. These receptors came from a man aged 55 to 69 with urothelial cancer.

The V gene is TRBV28, the J gene TRBJ1-2; 7 bases are a match to TRBD1. V dropped 5 bases and J dropped 4; count of bases not matched to a gene: 4. The germline CDR1 and CDR2 sequences are MDHEN and SYDVKM. The CDR3 has 13 residues. The CDR3 DNA reads as TGTGCCAGCAGTCAGACAGGGATCTATGGCTACACCTTC. Its protein is CASSQTGIYGYTF.

The chain employs TRBV9 and TRBJ2-7; TRBD1 matches 11 bases. Germline V gives CDR1 SGDLS, CDR2 YYNGEE. There are 15 residues in the CDR3. Unmatched junction bases numbered 2, after V lost 0 bases and J lost 3 bases. In DNA, the CDR3 is TGTGCCAGCAGCGTAGAAGGGACAGGGGGCTACGAGCAGTACTTC. This translates into CASSVEGTGGYEQYF.

The V and J genes are TRBV27 and TRBJ2-3; 12 positions match TRBD2. The V and J ends lost 5 bases and 2 bases, in that order; junction bases with no gene match: 8. Germline assignment: CDR1 MNHEY and CDR2 SMNVEV (reference sequence). The CDR3 runs to 17 residues. As DNA, the CDR3 is TGTGCCAGCAGTCCGGGGACTAGCGGGCGTTACACAGATACGCAGTATTTT. Its protein is CASSPGTSGRYTDTQYF.

V and J are TRBV10-3 and TRBJ1-5; the match to TRBD1 covers 9 bases. With 8 bases clipped from V and 7 bases from J, the junction kept 3 bases outside the gene matches. The CDR3 runs to 12 residues. Germline-derived CDR1 and CDR2 are ENHRY and SYGVKD. For the CDR3, the DNA is TGTGCCATCCGGGGGACAGGGCAGCCCCAGCATTTT. Protein product: CAIRGTGQPQHF.

The V and J genes are TRBV6-5 and TRBJ2-7, with 8 nucleotides matching TRBD1. CDR3 length: 15 residues. The V segment lost 4 bases and the J segment 1 base; nucleotides outside the gene matches: 6. Germline CDR1 is MNHEY and CDR2 is SVGAGI. This CDR3 is CASSSGQGKSYEQYF. The DNA of the CDR3 is TGTGCCAGCAGTTCCGGACAGGGAAAATCCTACGAGCAGTACTTC.

This clone has more than one count but fewer than ten. The rearrangement uses TRBV2 and TRBJ1-3; D possibly corresponds to TRBD1 (6 bases). Looked up from germline, CDR1 is SNHLY and CDR2 is FYNNEI. CDR3 size: 14 residues. Deletions cut 6 bases from V and 3 bases from J, with 12 bases between. This chain's CDR3 is CASSYGQNGNTIYF. CDR3 in DNA: TGTGCCAGCAGCTACGGACAGAATGGAAACACCATATATTTT.

The rearrangement joins TRBV11-3 to TRBJ2-5, with 9 bases matching TRBD1. Germline values: CDR1 SGHNT, CDR2 YENEEA. V lost 5 bases to trimming and J lost 0 bases; unmatched junction nucleotides: 4. CDR3 length: 15 residues. For the CDR3, the DNA is TGTGCCAGCAGCCCGGGACAGGGAAACCAAGAGACCCAGTACTTC. This gives the protein CASSPGQGNQETQYF. Based on the CDR3 plus reference TRBV11-3 and TRBJ2-5, the full variable domain is EAGVVQSPRYKIIEKKQPVAFWCNPISGHNTLYWYLQNLGQGPELLIRYENEEAVDDSQLPKDRFSAERLKGVDSTLKIQPAELGDSAVYLCASSPGQGNQETQYFGPGTRLLVL.

This clone was seen just once. J is TRBJ2-3 and V is TRBV10-3; a weak D match, TRBD2 (5 bases). CDR1 is ENHRY, CDR2 SYGVKD, per germline. V gave up 2 bases and J gave up 7 bases, with 10 bases separating them. The CDR3 extends over 13 amino acids. The CDR3 DNA is TGTGCCATCAGTGAGCTAGGAGGAAATACGCAGTATTTT. The encoded protein is CAISELGGNTQYF.

This sequence joins TRBV15 and TRBJ1-6; D gene uncertain. This CDR3 comprises 17 residues. Germline CDR1 is LNHNV and CDR2 is YYDKDF (reference sequence). V was cut by 1 base and J by 0 bases, with 10 bases left in between. Written as DNA, the CDR3 is TGTGCCACCAGCAGAGCGGTCCGAAGCTCCTATAATTCACCCCTCCACTTT. This codes for CATSRAVRSSYNSPLHF.

V gene TRBV7-2 combines with J gene TRBJ1-6; 7 bases are a match to TRBD1. Per germline, CDR1 SGHTA and CDR2 FQGNSA. The CDR3 spans 17 residues. J gave up 8 bases and V 4 bases, and 14 bases lay outside the gene matches. The CDR3 is CASSSKIIDRDHSPLHF. The CDR3 region has the DNA TGTGCCAGCAGCTCAAAAATAATAGACAGGGACCATTCACCCCTCCACTTT.

V and J are TRBV7-2 and TRBJ2-7, with no clear D. The germline gives CDR1 SGHTA, CDR2 FQGNSA. The V gene lost 4 bases and the J gene lost 9 bases, with 13 bases spanning the gap. The CDR3 spans 12 residues. The CDR3 sequence: CASSSGGYGQYF. The CDR3 DNA reads as TGTGCCAGCAGCTCCGGTGGTTATGGGCAGTACTTC. The full variable domain, with the rest looked up from reference TRBV7-2 and TRBJ2-7, is GAGVSQSPSNKVTEKGKDVELRCDPISGHTALYWYRQSLGQGLEFLIYFQGNSAPDKSGLPSDRFSAERTGGSVSTLTIQRTQQEDSAVYLCASSSGGYGQYFGPGTRLTVT.

The gene calls are TRBV2 and TRBJ1-3; 7 nucleotides match TRBD1. V lost 6 bases to trimming and J lost 4 bases; unmatched junction nucleotides: 12. Germline CDR1 SNHLY, CDR2 FYNNEI. CDR3 size: 16 residues. DNA of the CDR3: TGTGCCAGCAGGAACAGGGGTCACCCTCGGGGAAACACCATATATTTT. Translating it yields CASRNRGHPRGNTIYF.

This clone has more than one count but fewer than ten. The gene calls are TRBV6-4 and TRBJ1-2; the match to TRBD1 covers 10 bases. Germline CDR1 is MRHNA and CDR2 is SNTAGT. CDR3 length: 13 residues. V shed 5 bases, J shed 6 bases, and the junction held 3 bases outside the gene matches. CDR3 in amino acids: CASSSGTGDGYTF. CDR3 DNA sequence: TGTGCCAGCAGTTCCGGGACAGGGGATGGCTACACCTTC.

The chain has TRBV4-1 and TRBJ2-7, with TRBD1 matching 7 bases. Trimming at V came to 0 bases and at J to 0 bases, leaving 2 bases not matched to a gene. Germline CDR1 is MGHRA and CDR2 is YSYEKL. This CDR3 has 15 amino acids. The CDR3 sequence: CASSQEWDSSYEQYF. The CDR3 bases are TGCGCCAGCAGCCAAGAATGGGACAGCTCCTACGAGCAGTACTTC.

This clone was recorded only once. The chain is built from TRBV5-1 and TRBJ1-1, with D uncertain. Germline CDR1 reads SGHRS; CDR2 reads YFSETQ. The CDR3 totals 15 residues. V was clipped by 0 bases and J by 1 base, with 10 bases between them. Here the CDR3 reads CASSLDGRPNTEAFF. DNA of the CDR3: TGCGCCAGCAGCTTGGACGGCAGGCCGAACACTGAAGCTTTCTTT.

This clone was picked up one time. This chain connects TRBV5-4 to TRBJ2-5; TRBD1 matches 7 bases. Unmatched junction bases numbered 8, after V lost 4 bases and J lost 2 bases. The germline V gene encodes CDR1 SGHNT and CDR2 YYREEE (reference sequence). This CDR3 region has 15 residues. This chain's CDR3 is CASSQWGTAQETQYF. CDR3 DNA sequence: TGTGCCAGCAGCCAATGGGGGACAGCACAAGAGACCCAGTACTTC.

The CDR3 DNA is TGTGCCAGCAGCCGACAGGGAGCAACTAATGAAAAACTGTTTTTT. This codes for CASSRQGATNEKLFF. The chain has TRBV7-2 and TRBJ1-4; 7 bases map to TRBD1. The J segment lost 0 bases and the V segment lost 5 bases, leaving 3 bases of the junction unmatched. The germline gives CDR1 SGHTA, CDR2 FQGNSA. The CDR3 extends over 15 amino acids.